Listed below are T cell receptor beta chains from one sample, sequenced in a study of T cell responses to AZD1222 COVID-19 vaccine. The table came from immunoSEQ multiplex PCR; TCRdb's copy has only in-frame clones and leaves some out. This table holds about 94,000 clones, around 90% found once. Source: peripheral blood, taken on day 0 of AZD1222 vaccination. Source of these receptors: an adult in good health. Both conserved end residues are part of each CDR3. The order of the fields is clone size, V gene, D gene, J gene, CDR3 DNA, CDR3 protein. The D gene is left open where the match is weak. Clone size is given for some rows only: seen once, a few or many times, or a class if the clone is expanded.

clone_size: NA
v_call: TRBV19
d_call: NA
j_call: TRBJ2-7
cdr3_nt: TGTGCCAGTCAGAAGGACGGATCCTACGAGCAGTACTTC
cdr3_aa: CASQKDGSYEQYF

clone_size: few
v_call: TRBV13
d_call: NA
j_call: TRBJ2-2
cdr3_nt: TGTGCCAGCAGCGATCCCGGGACCTCGGCCCCCGGGGAGCTGTTTTTT
cdr3_aa: CASSDPGTSAPGELFF

clone_size: few
v_call: TRBV4-3
d_call: TRBD1
j_call: TRBJ1-1
cdr3_nt: TGCGCCAGCAGCCGAGAACAGGGGAGGAACACTGAAGCTTTCTTT
cdr3_aa: CASSREQGRNTEAFF

clone_size: NA
v_call: TRBV11-2
d_call: NA
j_call: TRBJ2-4
cdr3_nt: TGTGCCAGCAGCTTCATGGATAACAAAAACATTCAGTACTTC
cdr3_aa: CASSFMDNKNIQYF

clone_size: NA
v_call: TRBV30
d_call: NA
j_call: TRBJ2-7
cdr3_nt: TGTGCCTGGATGGACCGGCGGCTCCCCTACGAGCAGTACTTC
cdr3_aa: CAWMDRRLPYEQYF

clone_size: NA
v_call: TRBV7-8
d_call: NA
j_call: TRBJ1-5
cdr3_nt: TGTGCCAGCAGCCCAGGCGGGAGGCAGCCCCAGCATTTT
cdr3_aa: CASSPGGRQPQHF

clone_size: NA
v_call: TRBV5-5
d_call: NA
j_call: TRBJ1-2
cdr3_nt: TGTGCCAGCAGCCGGGCGGGGATCCGAAACTATGGCTACACCTTC
cdr3_aa: CASSRAGIRNYGYTF

clone_size: NA
v_call: TRBV2
d_call: NA
j_call: TRBJ1-5
cdr3_nt: TGTGCCAGTGTACGTACCTTTGGCAATCAGCCCCAGCATTTT
cdr3_aa: CASVRTFGNQPQHF

clone_size: NA
v_call: TRBV9
d_call: NA
j_call: TRBJ1-2
cdr3_nt: TGTGCCAGCAGCCCCCGGGACAATCCCCTGGGCGGCTACACCTTC
cdr3_aa: CASSPRDNPLGGYTF

clone_size: NA
v_call: TRBV6-5
d_call: TRBD1
j_call: TRBJ2-1
cdr3_nt: TGTGCCAGCAGCCGGACAGGGGCGAACAATGAGCAGTTCTTC
cdr3_aa: CASSRTGANNEQFF

clone_size: once
v_call: TRBV5-6
d_call: NA
j_call: TRBJ1-5
cdr3_nt: TGTGCCAGCAAAAACGGGATCAATAGCAATCAGCCCCAGCATTTT
cdr3_aa: CASKNGINSNQPQHF

clone_size: once
v_call: TRBV6-5
d_call: TRBD1
j_call: TRBJ1-4
cdr3_nt: TGTGCCAGCAGTACCGCAGACAGGGGAGGTGAAAAACTGTTTTTT
cdr3_aa: CASSTADRGGEKLFF

clone_size: NA
v_call: TRBV5-1
d_call: TRBD1
j_call: TRBJ2-5
cdr3_nt: TGCGCCAGCAGCGCGTCCGGGACAGGGGGCGAGGTAAAGGAGACCCAGTACTTC
cdr3_aa: CASSASGTGGEVKETQYF

clone_size: once
v_call: TRBV3-1/TRBV3-2
d_call: TRBD1
j_call: TRBJ2-3
cdr3_nt: TGTGCCAGCAGCCAAGGGTTTGGGGACAGCGCTAACTGGGATACGCAGTATTTT
cdr3_aa: CASSQGFGDSANWDTQYF

clone_size: once
v_call: TRBV2
d_call: TRBD1
j_call: TRBJ2-1
cdr3_nt: TGTGCCAGCAGGGGACAGGGGGCGGGTGAGCAGTTCTTC
cdr3_aa: CASRGQGAGEQFF

clone_size: NA
v_call: TRBV5-5
d_call: TRBD1
j_call: TRBJ1-1
cdr3_nt: TGTGCCAGCAGCTGGGGGACAGGCACTGAAGCTTTCTTT
cdr3_aa: CASSWGTGTEAFF